Below, one T cell receptor (beta chain) is given with its context. The antigen is unknown. Primers for the PCR totalled 60 Vbeta and 13 Jbeta. Produced via immunoSEQ multiplex PCR; TCRdb's table is partial and in-frame only. The sample consists of approximately 130,000 clones, about 80% of them appearing once. The entry originates in a study of cytomegalovirus exposure and HLA in healthy donors. Study-level information: Earlier sequencing of approximately 180 million T cells yielded 120 million or so unique TCR beta sequences. The study, taken as a whole, reports: Both high specificity and high sensitivity reportedly marked the classifier's diagnosis of cytomegalovirus status. Later analysis showed TCR association rates varying by HLA locus, highest for DRB1 and lowest for HLA-C. A later analysis reportedly found fewer N-insertions in an Asian-associated ancestry cluster than the approximately 700-donor mean.

Germline lookup yields CDR1 MDHEN and CDR2 SYDVKM. CDR3 size: 16 residues. V was trimmed by 6 bases and J by 0 bases, leaving 17 bases between them. Sequences were obtained from PBMCs. The chain is built from TRBV28 and TRBJ1-1; D gene uncertain. The TCR sequence derives from a man aged 30-40 years in good health and CMV-seronegative. In DNA, the CDR3 is TGTGCCAGCAGCCCTTTGAGCGTCTGGATGAACACTGAAGCTTTCTTT. Its protein product is CASSPLSVWMNTEAFF.